A selection of T cell receptor beta chains follows, all from one sample in a study of cytomegalovirus exposure and HLA in healthy donors. Clones were read by immunoSEQ multiplex PCR, and TCRdb kept only the in-frame ones, dropping some. The sample holds approximately 99,000 clones, 79% seen once. Specimen: PBMCs. The receptors come from a male donor in good health and CMV-seropositive. CDR3s leave out the opening cysteine and the closing phenylalanine or tryptophan.

>TRBV5-6|TRBJ1-1
ASSLGGGRFPMNTEAF
>TRBV2|TRBJ1-6
GEGGSYNSPLH
>TRBV25-1|TRBJ2-7
ASSPGGGEQY
>TRBV2|TRBJ1-3
ASSLRQGGNTIY
>TRBV7-2|TRBJ1-2
ASSFRGPNYGYT
>TRBV5-1|TRBJ1-6
ASSSGTDNSPLH
>TRBV5-6|TRBJ1-6
ASSLSRAGNSPLH
>TRBV7-2|TRBJ2-1
ASSLDGQNNYNEQF
>TRBV5-1|TRBJ1-4
ASSLDLRTVNEKLF
>TRBV5-1|TRBJ1-3
ASSFLGGEISGNTIY
>TRBV19|TRBJ1-1
ASSIRDGGLNTEAF
>TRBV10-1|TRBJ1-1
ASSRGSIAEAF
>TRBV27|TRBJ2-1
ASTRGQIFYNEQF
>TRBV6-1|TRBJ1-6
ASIIRPGGDSPLH
>TRBV28|TRBJ2-7
ASSSSTGDRVNYEQY
>TRBV6-1|TRBJ2-1
ASSATGASSGGHSYNEQF
>TRBV7-8|TRBJ2-7
ASSSSGLAATYEQY
>TRBV30|TRBJ2-7
AWSKRDYEQY
>TRBV6-6|TRBJ2-7
ASSQAAGGPYEQY
>TRBV9|TRBJ1-4
ASSVGASTNEKLF
>TRBV29-1|TRBJ1-5
SVDGDRGEVDSNQPQH
>TRBV6-5|TRBJ2-3
ASSQKHRGDTQY
>TRBV11-3|TRBJ1-3
ASEPGGAGNTIY
>TRBV27|TRBJ1-5
ASRGQGAYQPQH
>TRBV18|TRBJ2-7
ASSPPAGNSYEQY
>TRBV19|TRBJ1-5
ASSTRPNVGNQPQH
>TRBV6-5|TRBJ2-7
ASSYSGSGATYEQY
>TRBV7-2|TRBJ1-2
ASSLLGTMEGYT
>TRBV5-1|TRBJ2-2
ASSSEGGELF
>TRBV6-4|TRBJ2-3
ASSPRGTGLARDTQY
>TRBV5-1|TRBJ2-7
ASSGLGLAGSYEQY
>TRBV6-6|TRBJ2-4
ASSAGNVAKNIQY
>TRBV14|TRBJ1-1
ASSQGQMNTEAF
>TRBV29-1|TRBJ1-2
SVVGTPFMRNYGYT
>TRBV5-1|TRBJ1-1
ASSSAPGGSQHPEAF
>TRBV2|TRBJ1-3
ASFMLVSGNTIY
>TRBV7-8|TRBJ2-3
ASSLEPGGTDTQY
>TRBV19|TRBJ2-5
ASSSQGFQETQY
>TRBV5-1|TRBJ2-1
ASSLDPRSSYNEQF
>TRBV10-3|TRBJ1-1
AISDPGHMNTEAF
>TRBV30|TRBJ1-4
AWTPTGGNTNEKLF
>TRBV11-3|TRBJ1-1
SSSLDVTGSTEAF
>TRBV4-2|TRBJ1-4
ASSQEGTGEKLF
>TRBV10-1|TRBJ1-2
ASSLGDREDYGYT
>TRBV9|TRBJ1-1
ASSVAQGGEAF
>TRBV5-4|TRBJ2-2
ASSPLGASGTGELF
>TRBV7-2|TRBJ1-4
ASSLTGEANEKLF
>TRBV9|TRBJ2-5
ASSVSSSGGVETQY
>TRBV19|TRBJ2-1
ASSIDRGRDNEQF
>TRBV6-5|TRBJ2-2
ASRSSGGITGELF
>TRBV7-2|TRBJ1-2
ASSLNGLPYGYT
>TRBV4-1|TRBJ2-1
ASSHPTGSTNEQF
>TRBV18|TRBJ1-1
ASSLDSYTEAF
>TRBV13|TRBJ1-4
ASSQTGTGNEKLF